These 5 T cell receptor beta chains share one sample of origin, sequenced in a study of T-cell reconstitution after alpha-beta-depleted transplantation in children (TCRdb year 2016). The library was built by means of PCR. Sequencer: Illumina HiSeq 2500. TCR library preparation used molecular barcoding, with unique molecular identifiers applied to normalize quantification of the TCRbeta repertoire. TCRdb itself trimmed the public reads at Q25 with fastp, ran MiXCR and retained productive beta chains. Rows matching on CDR3 protein sequence are summarized as one entry with the most common DNA and genes. Within this sample are approximately 520,000 distinct CDR3 sequences, with 30% to 35% of them counted one time only. The ten largest clones capture more than 2% of the sample. Source: PBMCs from the stem cell graft donor, taken from the stem cell graft. The receptors were gathered from a human donor who donated a stem cell graft to a child with aplastic anemia.

This chain uses TRBV27 with TRBJ2-5; possible D gene TRBD2, 5 bases. V dropped 1 base and J dropped 0 bases, with 9 bases sitting between them. Looked up from germline, CDR1 is MNHEY and CDR2 is SMNVEV (reference sequence). The CDR3 covers 15 residues. The DNA for the CDR3 is TGTGCCAGCAGTTTATTCCCGGGGTACCAAGAGACCCAGTACTTC. It is translated as CASSLFPGYQETQYF.

This chain connects TRBV15 to TRBJ1-2; the D gene is possibly TRBD1 (5 bases). This CDR3 region has 15 residues. Trimming removed 1 base from V and 2 bases from J, with 11 bases in between. Germline values: CDR1 LNHNV, CDR2 YYDKDF (reference sequence). The CDR3 reads CATSRGVQENYGYTF. The CDR3 bases are TGTGCCACCAGCAGAGGCGTACAGGAAAACTATGGCTACACCTTC.

The rearrangement links TRBV27 to TRBJ2-1; 12 nucleotides agree with TRBD2. CDR3 length: 16 residues. Germline lookup yields CDR1 MNHEY and CDR2 SMNVEV (reference sequence). After removal of 2 bases from V and 8 bases from J, the junction contained 7 bases not matched to a gene. The CDR3 nucleotides read TGTGCCAGCAGTTTAGAGACTAGCGGGAGTTTAGATGAGCAGTTCTTC. Translation: CASSLETSGSLDEQFF.

This clonotype occurred a few times. This chain uses TRBV27 with TRBJ2-7, with D uncertain. V lost 0 bases and J lost 3, with 6 bases in between. The germline CDR1 and CDR2 sequences are MNHEY and SMNVEV (reference sequence). The CDR3 has 13 residues. The CDR3 region has the DNA TGTGCCAGCAGTTTATCGACCCTCTACGAGCAGTACGTC. Translating it yields CASSLSTLYEQYV.

The chain has TRBV7-8 and TRBJ2-1, with 8 bases lining up with TRBD2. The CDR3 runs 14 residues. The germline gives CDR1 SGHVS, CDR2 FQNEAQ. V shed 0 bases, J shed 12 bases, and the junction held 7 bases outside the gene matches. The CDR3 DNA sequence: TGTGCCAGCAGCTTAGCCACTAGCGGCACGTGGCAGTTCTTC. Translating gives CASSLATSGTWQFF.